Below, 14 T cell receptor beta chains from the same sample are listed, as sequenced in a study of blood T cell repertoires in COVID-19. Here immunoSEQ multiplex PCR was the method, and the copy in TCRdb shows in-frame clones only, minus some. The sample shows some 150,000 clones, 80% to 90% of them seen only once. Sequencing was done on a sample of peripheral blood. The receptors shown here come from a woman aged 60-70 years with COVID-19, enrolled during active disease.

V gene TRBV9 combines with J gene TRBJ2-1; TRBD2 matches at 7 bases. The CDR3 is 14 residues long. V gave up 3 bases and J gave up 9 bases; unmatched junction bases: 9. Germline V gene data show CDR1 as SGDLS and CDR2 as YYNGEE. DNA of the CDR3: TGTGCCAGCAGCGCGTCCGGAGCTAGCGGTGAGCAGTTCTTC. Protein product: CASSASGASGEQFF.

The chain's CDR3 is CASTPREPNYGYTF. Written as DNA, the CDR3 is TGTGCCAGCACCCCCCGGGAACCTAACTATGGCTACACCTTC. The chain recombines TRBV9 with TRBJ1-2; D remains unclear. Trimming left V 6 bases short and J 0 bases short, with 12 bases between. CDR3 length: 14 amino acids. CDR1 and CDR2 from the germline V gene are SGDLS and YYNGEE.

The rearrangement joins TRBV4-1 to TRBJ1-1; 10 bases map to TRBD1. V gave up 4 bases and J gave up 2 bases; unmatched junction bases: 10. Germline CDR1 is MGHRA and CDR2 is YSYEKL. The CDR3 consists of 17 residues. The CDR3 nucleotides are TGCGCCAGCAGCCTTCGACAGGGGGCTGGAGAAAACACTGAAGCTTTCTTT. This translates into CASSLRQGAGENTEAFF.

This CDR3 reads CASSLSPGGGLELFF. For the CDR3, the DNA is TGTGCCAGCAGCTTATCACCGGGAGGGGGCTTGGAGCTGTTTTTT. V usage is TRBV7-8 and J usage is TRBJ2-2; TRBD2 might be the D (8 bases). Germline CDR1 reads SGHVS; CDR2 reads FQNEAQ. The CDR3 consists of 15 residues. V shed 2 bases and J shed 10 bases, with 17 bases lying between them.

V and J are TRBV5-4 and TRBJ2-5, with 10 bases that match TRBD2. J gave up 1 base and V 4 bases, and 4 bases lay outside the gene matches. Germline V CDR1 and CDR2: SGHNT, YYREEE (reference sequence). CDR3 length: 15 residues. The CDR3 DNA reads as TGTGCCAGCAGCCTTAGCGGGGGGACCCAAGAGACCCAGTACTTC. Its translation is CASSLSGGTQETQYF. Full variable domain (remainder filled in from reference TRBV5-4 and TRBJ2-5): ETGVTQSPTHLIKTRGQQVTLRCSSQSGHNTVSWYQQALGQGPQFIFQYYREEENGRGNFPPRFSGLQFPNYSSELNVNALELDDSALYLCASSLSGGTQETQYFGPGTRLLVL.

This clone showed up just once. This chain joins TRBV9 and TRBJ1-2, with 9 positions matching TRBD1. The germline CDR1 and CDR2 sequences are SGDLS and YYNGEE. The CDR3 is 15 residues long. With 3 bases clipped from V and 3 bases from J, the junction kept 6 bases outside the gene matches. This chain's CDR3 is CASSAGQGDHYGYTF. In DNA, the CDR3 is TGTGCCAGCAGCGCGGGACAGGGTGATCACTATGGCTACACCTTC.

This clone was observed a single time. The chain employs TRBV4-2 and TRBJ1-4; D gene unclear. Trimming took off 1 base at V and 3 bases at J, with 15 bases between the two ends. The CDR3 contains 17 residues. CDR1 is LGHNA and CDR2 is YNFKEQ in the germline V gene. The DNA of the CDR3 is TGTGCCAGCAGCCAAGGAGGGCAAGCGGGTTCTAATGAAAAACTGTTTTTT. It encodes CASSQGGQAGSNEKLFF.

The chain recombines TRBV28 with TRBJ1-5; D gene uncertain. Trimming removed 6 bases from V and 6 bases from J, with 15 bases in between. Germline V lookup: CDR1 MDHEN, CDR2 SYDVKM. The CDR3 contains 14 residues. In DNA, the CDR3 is TGTGCCAGCAGCCCCCTCGATACGGGTCAGCCCCAGCATTTT. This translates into CASSPLDTGQPQHF. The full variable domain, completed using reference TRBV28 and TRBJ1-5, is DVKVTQSSRYLVKRTGEKVFLECVQDMDHENMFWYRQDPGLGLRLIYFSYDVKMKEKGDIPEGYSVSREKKERFSLILESASTNQTSMYLCASSPLDTGQPQHFGDGTRLSIL.

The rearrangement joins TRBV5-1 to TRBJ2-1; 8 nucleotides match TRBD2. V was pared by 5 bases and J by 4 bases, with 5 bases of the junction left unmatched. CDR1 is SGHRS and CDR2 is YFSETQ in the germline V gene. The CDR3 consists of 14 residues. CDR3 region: CASRVERGYNEQFF. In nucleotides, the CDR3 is TGCGCCAGCAGGGTTGAGCGGGGGTACAATGAGCAGTTCTTC.

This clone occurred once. The DNA for the CDR3 is TGCGCCAGCAGCTTGTCAGGGTTTGATCTACTCAATAGACTTAACTATGGCTACACCTTC. This translates into CASSLSGFDLLNRLNYGYTF. V and J are TRBV5-1 and TRBJ1-2, with D possibly TRBD1 on 5 matching bases. The germline V gene encodes CDR1 SGHRS and CDR2 YFSETQ. CDR3 length: 20 amino acids. V lost 1 base, J lost 1 base, and 26 bases lay in between.

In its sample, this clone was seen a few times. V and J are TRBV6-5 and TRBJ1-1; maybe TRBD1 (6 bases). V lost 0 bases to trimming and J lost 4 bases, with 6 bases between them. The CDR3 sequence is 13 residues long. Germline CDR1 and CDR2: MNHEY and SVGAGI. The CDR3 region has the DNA TGTGCCAGCAGTTACTCGACAGGCACTGAAGCTTTCTTT. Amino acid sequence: CASSYSTGTEAFF.

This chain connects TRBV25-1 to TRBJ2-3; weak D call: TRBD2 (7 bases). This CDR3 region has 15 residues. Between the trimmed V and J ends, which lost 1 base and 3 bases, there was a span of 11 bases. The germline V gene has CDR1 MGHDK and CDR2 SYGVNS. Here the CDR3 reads CASSESGRGTDTQYF. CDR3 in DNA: TGTGCCAGCAGTGAATCGGGGAGGGGGACAGATACGCAGTATTTT.

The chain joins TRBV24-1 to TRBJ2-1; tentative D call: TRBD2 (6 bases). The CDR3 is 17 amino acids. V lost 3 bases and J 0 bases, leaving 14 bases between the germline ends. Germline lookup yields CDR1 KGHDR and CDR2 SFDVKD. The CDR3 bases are TGTGCCACCAGTGATAGCGGACTATCAGGCTCCTACAATGAGCAGTTCTTC. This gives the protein CATSDSGLSGSYNEQFF.

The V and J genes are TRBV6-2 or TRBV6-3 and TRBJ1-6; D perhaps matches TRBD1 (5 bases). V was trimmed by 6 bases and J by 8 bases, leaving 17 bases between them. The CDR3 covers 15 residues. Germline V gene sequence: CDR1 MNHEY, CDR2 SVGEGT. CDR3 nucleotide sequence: TGTGCCAGCAGCACCGTCGGACAACGACATTCACCCCTCCACTTT. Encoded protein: CASSTVGQRHSPLHF.